The 7 T cell receptor beta chains reported below all come from one sample, sequenced in a study of blood T cell repertoires in COVID-19. TCRdb's table, derived via immunoSEQ multiplex PCR, lists solely in-frame clones and lacks some. The sample has hundreds of thousands of clones, 75% to 90% seen once. The specimen was PBMCs or T cells enriched from blood (not recorded which). The receptors come from a man younger than 40 who had recovered from COVID-19.

This chain joins TRBV10-3 and TRBJ1-5; D is unclear. Germline V gene lookup returns CDR1 ENHRY and CDR2 SYGVKD. The CDR3 sequence is 15 residues long. Trimming left V 3 bases short and J 4 bases short, with 13 bases between. The CDR3 sequence: CAISDPRYVNQPQHF. Written as DNA, the CDR3 is TGTGCCATCAGTGATCCCCGCTACGTGAATCAGCCCCAGCATTTT.

V usage is TRBV28 and J usage is TRBJ1-2; no reliable D call. Trimming pared 2 bases from V and 2 bases from J, leaving 6 bases between. CDR3 size: 13 residues. Germline CDR1 and CDR2: MDHEN and SYDVKM. CDR3 in DNA: TGTGCCAGCAGTTTAGATCTAAACTATGGCTACACCTTC. Residues: CASSLDLNYGYTF.

The chain couples TRBV7-3 to TRBJ2-3, with 7 bases that match TRBD2. V trimming: 5 bases; J trimming: 6 bases; junction bases outside the gene matches: 8. From germline, CDR1 is SGHTA and CDR2 FQGTGA. The CDR3 runs 14 residues. This CDR3 reads CASSLTSATDTQYF. The CDR3 nucleotides read TGTGCCAGCAGCCTTACTAGCGCGACTGATACGCAGTATTTT.

V usage is TRBV4-2 and J usage is TRBJ2-1; 12 bases match TRBD2. J was trimmed by 4 bases and V by 1 base; bases with no gene match: 2. Per the germline V gene, CDR1 is LGHNA and CDR2 is YNFKEQ. The CDR3 has 16 amino acids. The CDR3 loop reads CASSQGLAGAYNEQFF. CDR3 DNA sequence: TGTGCCAGCAGCCAAGGACTAGCGGGAGCGTACAATGAGCAGTTCTTC.

This clone was recorded only once. V is TRBV9 and J is TRBJ1-3; possibly TRBD1 for D (5 bases). The V gene lost 0 bases and the J gene lost 4 bases, with 14 bases spanning the gap. The CDR3 extends over 16 amino acids. Germline assignment: CDR1 SGDLS and CDR2 YYNGEE. CDR3: CASSVGAGQRGNTIYF. In DNA, the CDR3 is TGTGCCAGCAGCGTAGGTGCAGGGCAAAGGGGAAACACCATATATTTT.

This clone was seen more than once but under ten times. The chain recombines TRBV12-3 or TRBV12-4 with TRBJ1-2; D might be TRBD1 (6 bases). This CDR3 is built from 13 residues. Trimming shortened V by 5 bases and J by 4 bases, and 11 bases separated the two germline ends. For the CDR3, the DNA is TGTGCCAGCAGTATCGGACAGCTCTATGGCTACACCTTC. It codes for CASSIGQLYGYTF.

The V gene is TRBV7-9, the J gene TRBJ2-3; 10 positions agree with TRBD2. Germline lookup yields CDR1 SEHNR and CDR2 FQNEAQ (reference sequence). V trimming: 5 bases; J trimming: 4 bases; junction bases outside the gene matches: 9. This CDR3 is 16 amino acids long. The CDR3 sequence is CASSRGAGGRADTQYF. The CDR3, as DNA: TGTGCCAGCAGCCGAGGAGCGGGAGGGCGCGCAGATACGCAGTATTTT.